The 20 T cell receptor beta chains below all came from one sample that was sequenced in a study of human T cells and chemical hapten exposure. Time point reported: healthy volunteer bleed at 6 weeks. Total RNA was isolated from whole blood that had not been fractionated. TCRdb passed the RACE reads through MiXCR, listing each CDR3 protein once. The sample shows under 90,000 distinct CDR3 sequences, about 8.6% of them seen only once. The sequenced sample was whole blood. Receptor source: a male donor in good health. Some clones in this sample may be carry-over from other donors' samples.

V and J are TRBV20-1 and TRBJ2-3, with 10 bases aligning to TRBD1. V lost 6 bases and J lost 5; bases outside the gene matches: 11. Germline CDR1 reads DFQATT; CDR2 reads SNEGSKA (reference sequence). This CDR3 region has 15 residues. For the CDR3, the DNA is TGCAGTGCGCTTCCGGGACAGGGGAGAGGAGATACGCAGTATTTT. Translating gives CSALPGQGRGDTQYF.

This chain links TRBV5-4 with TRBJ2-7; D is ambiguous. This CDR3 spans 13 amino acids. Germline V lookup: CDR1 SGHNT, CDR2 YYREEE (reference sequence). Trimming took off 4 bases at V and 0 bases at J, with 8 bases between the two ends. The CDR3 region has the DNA TGTGCCAGCAGCGCGCCCGACTCCTACGAGCAGTACTTC. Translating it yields CASSAPDSYEQYF.

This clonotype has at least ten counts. CDR3 sequence reads: CASSFDYEQYF. The DNA of the CDR3 is TGTGCCAGCAGCTTTGACTACGAGCAGTACTTC. The chain has TRBV7-9 and TRBJ2-7; no firm D call. The V gene's germline CDR1 is SEHNR and CDR2 FQNEAQ (reference sequence). CDR3 length: 11 amino acids. V dropped 3 bases and J dropped 3 bases, with 3 bases sitting between them.

The CDR3 reads CASSLEGERGQPQHF. DNA for the CDR3: TGCGCCAGCAGCCTGGAGGGGGAGAGGGGTCAGCCCCAGCATTTT. The rearrangement joins TRBV5-1 to TRBJ1-5; a weak D match, TRBD1 (6 bases). The CDR3 spans 15 residues. The germline gives CDR1 SGHRS, CDR2 YFSETQ. Trimming left V 4 bases short and J 6 bases short, with 17 bases between.

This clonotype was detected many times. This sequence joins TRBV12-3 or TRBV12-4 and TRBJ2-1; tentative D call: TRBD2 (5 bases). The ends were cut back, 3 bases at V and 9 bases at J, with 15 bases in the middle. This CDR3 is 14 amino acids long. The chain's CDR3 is CASSLDGMNSEQFF. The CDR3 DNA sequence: TGTGCCAGCAGTTTGGACGGGATGAATAGTGAGCAGTTCTTC.

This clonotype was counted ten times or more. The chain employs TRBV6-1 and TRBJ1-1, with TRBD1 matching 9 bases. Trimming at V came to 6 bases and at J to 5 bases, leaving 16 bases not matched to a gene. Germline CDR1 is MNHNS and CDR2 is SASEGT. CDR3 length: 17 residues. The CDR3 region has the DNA TGTGCCAGCAGGAAGACACTCGCACAGGGGGCGCGAACTGAAGCTTTCTTT. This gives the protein CASRKTLAQGARTEAFF.

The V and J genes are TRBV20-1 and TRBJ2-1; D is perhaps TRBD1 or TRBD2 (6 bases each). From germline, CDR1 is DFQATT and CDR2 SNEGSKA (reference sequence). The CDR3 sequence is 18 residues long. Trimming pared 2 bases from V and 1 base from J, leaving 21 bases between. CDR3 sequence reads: CSARFYPFRGRSYNEQFF. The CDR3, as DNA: TGCAGTGCTAGATTTTATCCCTTCCGGGGGCGTTCCTACAATGAGCAGTTCTTC.

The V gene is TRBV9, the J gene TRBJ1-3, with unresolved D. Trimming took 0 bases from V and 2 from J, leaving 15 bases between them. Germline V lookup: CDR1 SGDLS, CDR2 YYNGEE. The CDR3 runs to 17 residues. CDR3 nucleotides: TGTGCCAGCAGCGTAGAATCCGGAGGGCCCACTGGAAACACCATATATTTT. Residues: CASSVESGGPTGNTIYF.

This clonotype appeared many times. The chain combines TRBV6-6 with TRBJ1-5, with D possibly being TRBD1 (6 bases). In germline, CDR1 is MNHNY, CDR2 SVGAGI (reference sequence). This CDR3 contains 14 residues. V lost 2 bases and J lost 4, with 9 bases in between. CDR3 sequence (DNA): TGTGCCAGCAGTTACCCCGACAGGAATCAGCCCCAGCATTTT. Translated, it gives CASSYPDRNQPQHF.

CDR3 sequence reads: CASSPQEASYEQYF. In DNA form, the CDR3 reads TGTGCCAGCAGTCCCCAGGAAGCGTCCTACGAGCAGTACTTC. The chain recombines TRBV12-3 or TRBV12-4 with TRBJ2-7; unclear D gene. CDR3 length: 14 residues. The V gene lost 5 bases and the J gene lost 1 base, with 12 bases spanning the gap.

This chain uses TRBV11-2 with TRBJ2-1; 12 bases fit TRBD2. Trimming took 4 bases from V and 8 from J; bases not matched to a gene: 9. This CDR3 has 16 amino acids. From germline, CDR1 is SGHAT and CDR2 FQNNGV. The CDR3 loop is CASSSQTSGRRDEQFF. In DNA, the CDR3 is TGTGCCAGCAGCTCACAAACTAGCGGGAGGAGGGATGAGCAGTTCTTC.

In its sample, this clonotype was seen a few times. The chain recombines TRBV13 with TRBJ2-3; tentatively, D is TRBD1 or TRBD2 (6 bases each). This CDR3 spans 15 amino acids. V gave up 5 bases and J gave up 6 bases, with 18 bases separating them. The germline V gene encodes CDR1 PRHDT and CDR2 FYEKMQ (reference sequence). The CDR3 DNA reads TGTGCCAGCAGCCTGTACGGGGGCCGCTTGGATACGCAGTATTTT. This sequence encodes CASSLYGGRLDTQYF.

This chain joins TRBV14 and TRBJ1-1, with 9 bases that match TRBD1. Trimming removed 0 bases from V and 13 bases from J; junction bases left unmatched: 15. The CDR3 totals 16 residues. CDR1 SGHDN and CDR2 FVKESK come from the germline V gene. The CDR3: CASSQDRSSLGQGGFF. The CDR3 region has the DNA TGTGCCAGCAGCCAAGATCGTTCCTCCCTGGGACAGGGCGGTTTCTTT.

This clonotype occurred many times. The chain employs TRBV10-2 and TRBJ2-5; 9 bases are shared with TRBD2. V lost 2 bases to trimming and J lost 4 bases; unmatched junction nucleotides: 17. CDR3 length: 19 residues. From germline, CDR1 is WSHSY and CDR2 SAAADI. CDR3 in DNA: TGCGCCAGCAGTGAGACAGGGGCTCTGATAGCGGGAGTATTAGAGACCCAGTACTTC. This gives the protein CASSETGALIAGVLETQYF.

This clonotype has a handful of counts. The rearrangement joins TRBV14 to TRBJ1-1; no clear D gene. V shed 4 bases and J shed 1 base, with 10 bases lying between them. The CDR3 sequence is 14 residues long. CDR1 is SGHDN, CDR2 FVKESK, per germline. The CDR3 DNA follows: TGTGCCAGCAGCCGGCAGGAACCGAACACTGAAGCTTTCTTT. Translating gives CASSRQEPNTEAFF.

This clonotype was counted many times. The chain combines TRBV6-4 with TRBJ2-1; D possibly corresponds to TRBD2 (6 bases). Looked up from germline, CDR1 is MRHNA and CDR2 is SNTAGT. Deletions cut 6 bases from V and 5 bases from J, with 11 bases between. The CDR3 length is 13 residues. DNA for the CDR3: TGTGCCAGCAGCCCCGGGACTCACAATGAGCAGTTCTTC. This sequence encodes CASSPGTHNEQFF.

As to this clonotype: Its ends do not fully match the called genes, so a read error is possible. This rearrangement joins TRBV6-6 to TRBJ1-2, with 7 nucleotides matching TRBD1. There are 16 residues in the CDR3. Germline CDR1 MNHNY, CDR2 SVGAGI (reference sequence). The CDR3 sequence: CVSSRGQEFSNYGYTF. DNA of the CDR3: TGTGTCAGCAGCCGCGGACAGGAGTTCTCTAACTATGGCTACACCTTC.

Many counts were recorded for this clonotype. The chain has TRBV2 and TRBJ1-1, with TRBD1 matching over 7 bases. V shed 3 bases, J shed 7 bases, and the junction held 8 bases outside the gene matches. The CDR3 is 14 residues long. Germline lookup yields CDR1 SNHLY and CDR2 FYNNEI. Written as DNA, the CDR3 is TGTGCCAGCAGTGAGTCAGGGGGTTACGGTGAAGCTTTCTTT. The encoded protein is CASSESGGYGEAFF.

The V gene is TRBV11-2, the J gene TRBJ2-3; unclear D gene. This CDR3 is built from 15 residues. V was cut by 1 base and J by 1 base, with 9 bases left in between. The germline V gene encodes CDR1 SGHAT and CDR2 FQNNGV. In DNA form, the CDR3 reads TGTGCCAGCAGCTTAGCCGGACGGGGCACAGATACGCAGTATTTT. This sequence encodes CASSLAGRGTDTQYF.

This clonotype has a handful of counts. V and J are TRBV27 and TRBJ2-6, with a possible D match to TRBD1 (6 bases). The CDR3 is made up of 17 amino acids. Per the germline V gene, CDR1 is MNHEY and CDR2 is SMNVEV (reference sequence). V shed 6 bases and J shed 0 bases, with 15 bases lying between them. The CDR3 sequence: CASSPAGAGSGANVLTF. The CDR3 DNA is TGTGCCAGCAGCCCCGCAGGGGCCGGCTCTGGGGCCAACGTCCTGACTTTC. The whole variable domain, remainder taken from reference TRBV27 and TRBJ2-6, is EAQVTQNPRYLITVTGKKLTVTCSQNMNHEYMSWYRQDPGLGLRQIYYSMNVEVTDKGDVPEGYKVSRKEKRNFPLILESPSPNQTSLYFCASSPAGAGSGANVLTFGAGSRLTVL.